The entry that follows covers one T cell receptor beta chain sequence. The method was immunoSEQ multiplex PCR; TCRdb's version includes in-frame clones alone and lacks a portion of them. The sample has 65,000 to 85,000 clones; around 84% are singletons. These data originate in a study of T cell clones after liver transplantation. V was trimmed by 0 bases and J by 1 base, leaving 4 bases between them. This CDR3 spans 14 amino acids. Germline V CDR1 and CDR2: SGHRS, YFSETQ. Material: CD4+ T cells from blood, obtained less than 50 months after liver transplant. The sequence derives from a human patient who received a liver transplant. The graft donor may be the source of some T cells. The V and J genes are TRBV5-1 and TRBJ2-2; no firm D call. CDR3 coding DNA: TGCGCCAGCAGCTTGGTAGAGAACACCGGGGAGCTGTTTTTT. It translates to CASSLVENTGELFF. The full variable domain, its missing parts supplied by reference TRBV5-1 and TRBJ2-2, is KAGVTQTPRYLIKTRGQQVTLSCSPISGHRSVSWYQQTPGQGLQFLFEYFSETQRNKGNFPGRFSGRQFSNSRSEMNVSTLELGDSALYLCASSLVENTGELFFGEGSRLTVL.